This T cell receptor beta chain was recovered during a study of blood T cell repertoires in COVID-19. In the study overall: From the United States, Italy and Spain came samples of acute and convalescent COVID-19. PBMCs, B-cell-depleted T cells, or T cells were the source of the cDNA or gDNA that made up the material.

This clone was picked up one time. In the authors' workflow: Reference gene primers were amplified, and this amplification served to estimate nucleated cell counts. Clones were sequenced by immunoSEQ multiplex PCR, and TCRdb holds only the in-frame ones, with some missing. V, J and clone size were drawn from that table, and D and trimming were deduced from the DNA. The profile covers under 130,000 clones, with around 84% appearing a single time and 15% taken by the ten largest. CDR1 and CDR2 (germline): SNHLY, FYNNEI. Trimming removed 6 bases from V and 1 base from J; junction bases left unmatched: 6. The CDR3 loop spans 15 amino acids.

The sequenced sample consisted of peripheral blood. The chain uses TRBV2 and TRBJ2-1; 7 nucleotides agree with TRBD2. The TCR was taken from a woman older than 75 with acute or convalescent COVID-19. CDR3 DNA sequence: TGTGCCAGCAGAAAACTAGCGCTATCCTACAATGAGCAGTTCTTC. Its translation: CASRKLALSYNEQFF. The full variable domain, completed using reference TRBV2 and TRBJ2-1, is EPEVTQTPSHQVTQMGQEVILRCVPISNHLYFYWYRQILGQKVEFLVSFYNNEISEKSEIFDDQFSVERPDGSNFTLKIRSTKLEDSAMYFCASRKLALSYNEQFFGPGTRLTVL.